This TCR beta chain was recovered during a study of patients and donors after allogeneic stem cell transplantation. V was clipped by 5 bases and J by 5 bases; unmatched bases: 9. The CDR3 has 15 residues. TCRdb re-called the RT-PCR reads with MiXCR, one entry per CDR3 protein. The data show roughly 12,000 distinct CDR3 sequences, approximately 25% seen once. The V and J genes are TRBV12-3 or TRBV12-4 and TRBJ2-5; 9 bases line up with TRBD1. The specimen sequenced was blood, either unsorted or a sorted T cell fraction (not recorded which). The sequence was obtained from a human donor who was either an allogeneic HSCT recipient or a stem cell or donor lymphocyte infusion donor (not recorded which). It is not recorded whose cells these are; they may come from a transplant donor. CDR3 bases: TGTGCCAGCAGTACAGGGACAGGGAGGAGGGAGACCCAGTACTTC. As protein: CASSTGTGRRETQYF.